This T cell receptor beta chain originates from a study of graft-versus-host responses after intestinal transplantation (dated by TCRdb to about 2021). Study-level background: Multivisceral, liver-intestinal, or isolated intestinal transplants were received by the recipients. Samples from three later patients were sequenced in-house on an Illumina MiSeq with MiXCR processing rather than by the commercial service. Bulk TCR-beta CDR3 sequencing was used to track graft-versus-host and host-versus-graft alloreactive T cell clones in the graft, circulation and bone marrow after intestinal transplantation. All recipients received anti-thymocyte globulin induction followed by maintenance tacrolimus and steroids for about three years. The cohort enrolled some 23 intestinal transplant recipients including one retransplant, and a few patients lacking pretransplant specimens were excluded. Donor T cell macrochimerism was defined as a peak of at least 4% donor T cells among recipient peripheral blood mononuclear cells. To identify alloreactive clones, pre-transplant mixed lymphocyte reaction products were sequenced and then compared with unstimulated pre-transplant donor and recipient T cells.

Study-wide conclusions, independent of this receptor: In patients with donor T cell macrochimerism, the allografts had high GvH to HvG T cell clonal ratios. GvH clones were found in recipient bone marrow, and some of the GvH clones appeared earlier in ileal mucosa or blood, which is consistent with an intestinal mucosal origin. Early after transplant, peak levels of circulating GvH clones were found to be associated with declines in HvG clones. The conclusions were limited by the relatively low number and heterogeneity of the intestinal transplant patients.

Libraries came from the immunoSEQ multiplex PCR assay. For most patients, genomic DNA was isolated with the Qiagen DNeasy Blood and Tissue Kit and sent frozen to Adaptive Biotechnologies for TCR sequencing. Adaptive Biotechnologies carried out high-throughput TCR-beta CDR3 sequencing of genomic DNA for most patients. As for how the authors treated the data: Adaptive's ImmunoSEQ software supplied the TCR sequencing data for 18 patients, while MiXCR and VDJtools were used to process a few other patients. CD4 versus CD8 sorting errors were corrected by removing sequences found in both subsets at a frequency ratio below 5:1. CDR3 nucleotide sequences shared between donor and recipient were removed because the origin of such sequences could not be assigned. To count as alloreactive, a clone needed at least 2-fold expansion over unstimulated cells and a minimum CFSE-low frequency of 0.002% (template counts) or 0.001% (read counts). A clone was considered mappable if detected in the sequenced pre-transplant spleen, lymph node, or MLR CFSE-low populations of the donor or recipient. Cumulative frequency of alloreactive clones was calculated as a percentage of all sequences weighted by copy number. TCRdb provides this immuneACCESS table in a form limited to in-frame rearrangements. Some clones are lacking; in checked studies, under half of them reflect an unresolved V gene, and why the rest are absent is not known. V, J and clone size derive from that table, while D and trimming were established from the DNA sequence. For this sample the table gives tens of thousands of clones, of which about 87% were detected only once. The top ten clones comprise roughly 0.28% of the sample.

V is shortened by 6 bases, J by 0 bases, and the region joining them spans 15 bases. Including cysteine and phenylalanine, the CDR3 has 16 amino acids. Kept here is only the CDR3 DNA, which spans 48 bases and is read in frame from base 1. CDR1 and CDR2 are read off the germline V gene as KGHSH and LQKENI. Interpreted using the paper, the time point label stands for: cells obtained before transplantation from donor or recipient. CD3+CD4+ and CD3+CD8+ populations were FACS-sorted from unstimulated pre-transplant donor and recipient cells taken from spleen or lymph nodes. Notes on this clone: Its cognate antigen has yet to be identified. No base qualities exist here, and no much larger clone lies one base off it.

The sequencing used unstimulated CD4+ T cells sorted from spleen or lymph node cells, collected before transplant. The chain is made from TRBV18 and TRBJ2-1; possibly the D gene is TRBD2, per 5 matching bases. This sequence was found in a human donor who was the organ donor for an intestinal transplant. The DNA sequence is as follows: TGTGCCAGCTCGCCTTGGAGGCGAAGCTCCTACAATGAGCAGTTCTTC. Its translation is CASSPWRRSSYNEQFF. The full variable domain, completed from the reference TRBV18 and TRBJ2-1 proteins outside the CDR3, reads NAGVMQNPRHLVRRRGQEARLRCSPMKGHSHVYWYRQLPEEGLKFMVYLQKENIIDESGMPKERFSAEFPKEGPSILRIQQVVRGDSAAYFCASSPWRRSSYNEQFFGPGTRLTVL.